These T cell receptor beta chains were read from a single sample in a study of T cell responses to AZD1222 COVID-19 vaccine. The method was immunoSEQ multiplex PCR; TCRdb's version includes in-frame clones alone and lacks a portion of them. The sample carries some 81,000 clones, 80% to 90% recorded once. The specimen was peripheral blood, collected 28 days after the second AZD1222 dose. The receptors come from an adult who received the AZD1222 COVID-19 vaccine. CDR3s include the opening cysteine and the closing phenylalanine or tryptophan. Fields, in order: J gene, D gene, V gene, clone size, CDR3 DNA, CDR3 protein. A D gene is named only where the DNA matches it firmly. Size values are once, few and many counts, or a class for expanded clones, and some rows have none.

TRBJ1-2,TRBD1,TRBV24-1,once,TGTGCCACCAGTGGCCCAGGGACAGCAGGTGGCTACACCTTC,CATSGPGTAGGYTF
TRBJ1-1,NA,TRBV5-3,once,TGTGCCAGAAGCTTCAGAAAGATGAACACTGAAGCTTTCTTT,CARSFRKMNTEAFF
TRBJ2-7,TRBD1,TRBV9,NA,TGTGCCAGCAGCGTAGCGACAGGGAGCTACGAGCAGTACTTC,CASSVATGSYEQYF
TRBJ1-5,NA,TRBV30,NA,TGTGCCTGGAGCAACGGACAGCGTACTAATCAGCCCCAGCATTTT,CAWSNGQRTNQPQHF
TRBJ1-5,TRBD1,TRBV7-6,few,TGTGCCAGCAGCCGGGGACAGGGGGCGGGGCAGCCCCAGCATTTT,CASSRGQGAGQPQHF
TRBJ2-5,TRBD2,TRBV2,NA,TGTGCCAGCAGTAAACCTGTTAGCGGGGGGCCGTACCAAGAGACCCAGTACTTC,CASSKPVSGGPYQETQYF
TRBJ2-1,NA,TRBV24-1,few,TGTGCCACCAGTATGGGCTACAATGAGCAGTTCTTC,CATSMGYNEQFF
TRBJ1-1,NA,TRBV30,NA,TGTGCCTGGACCGGGTTTAACACTGAAGCTTTCTTT,CAWTGFNTEAFF
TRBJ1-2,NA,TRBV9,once,TGTGCCAGCAGCGTAGACTATTTGGATGGCTACACCTTC,CASSVDYLDGYTF
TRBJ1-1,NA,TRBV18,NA,TGTGCCAGCTCACCCGGGGAGGGGCGAGGGCCTGAAGCTTTCTTT,CASSPGEGRGPEAFF
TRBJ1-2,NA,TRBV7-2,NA,TGTGCCAGCAGCTTAGTCAGGGCCTATGGCTACACCTTC,CASSLVRAYGYTF
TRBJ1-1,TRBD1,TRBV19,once,TGTGCCAGTAGGGGCGAGACAGGGTGGGGTGTGAACACTGAAGCTTTCTTT,CASRGETGWGVNTEAFF
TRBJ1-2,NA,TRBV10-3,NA,TGTGCCATCAGTGAGTCGACAGCTTCCTATGGCTACACCTTC,CAISESTASYGYTF
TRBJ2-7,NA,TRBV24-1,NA,TGTGCCACCAGTGATGGGGTCGCCGAGCAGTACTTC,CATSDGVAEQYF
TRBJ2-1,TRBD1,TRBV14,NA,TGTGCCAGCAGCCAATTAACAAGACAGGGGCCCTACAATGAGCAGTTCTTC,CASSQLTRQGPYNEQFF
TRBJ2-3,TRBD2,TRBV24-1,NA,TGTGCCACCAGTGCCCCGGAAGGTAGCGGGAATACAGATACGCAGTATTTT,CATSAPEGSGNTDTQYF
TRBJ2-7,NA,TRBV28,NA,TGTGCCAGTAAGGGGAACTACGAGCAGTACTTC,CASKGNYEQYF
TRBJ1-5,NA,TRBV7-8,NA,TGTGCCAGCAGCTTAGACAGGGTCGGGAGTCAGCCCCAGCATTTT,CASSLDRVGSQPQHF
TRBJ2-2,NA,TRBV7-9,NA,TGTGCCAGCAGCTCCGGGCCCACCGGGGAGCTGTTTTTT,CASSSGPTGELFF
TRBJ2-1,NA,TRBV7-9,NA,TGTGCCAGCAGCTTAAGCGTAAATGAGCAGTTCTTC,CASSLSVNEQFF
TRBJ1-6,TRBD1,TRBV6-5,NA,TGTGCCAGCAATTCCGGGACAGTGAATTCACCCCTCCACTTT,CASNSGTVNSPLHF
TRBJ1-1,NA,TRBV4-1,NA,TGCGCCAGCAGCCCGCAGGGAGGGAACACTGAAGCTTTCTTT,CASSPQGGNTEAFF
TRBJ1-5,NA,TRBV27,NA,TGTGCCAGCAGTCCTCGGCCTAGCAATCAGCCCCAGCATTTT,CASSPRPSNQPQHF
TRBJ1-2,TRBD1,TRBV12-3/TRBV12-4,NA,TGTGCCAGCAGCCGGGACAGCCGAAAGGAGACCTTC,CASSRDSRKETF
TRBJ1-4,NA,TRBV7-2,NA,TGTGCCAGCAGCCCGAGTCTTGCAACTAATGAAAAACTGTTTTTT,CASSPSLATNEKLFF
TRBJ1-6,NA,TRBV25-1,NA,TGTGCCAGCAGTGATCCGGGTTTGAGATCACCCCTCCACTTT,CASSDPGLRSPLHF
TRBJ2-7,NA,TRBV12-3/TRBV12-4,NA,TGTGCCAGCAGTGTCGGACAGCCCTACGAGCAGTACTTC,CASSVGQPYEQYF
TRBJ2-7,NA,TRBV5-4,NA,TGTGCCAGCAGCTTGGCGGGGGCTTTCTACGAGCAGTACTTC,CASSLAGAFYEQYF
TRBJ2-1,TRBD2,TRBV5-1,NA,TGCGCCAGCAGTTTTCCCGCTAGCGGGACCTACAATGAGCAGTTCTTC,CASSFPASGTYNEQFF
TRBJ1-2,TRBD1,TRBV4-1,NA,TGCGCCAGCAGCCAAGAAAGGGGACAGGCCCCCGGCTACACCTTC,CASSQERGQAPGYTF
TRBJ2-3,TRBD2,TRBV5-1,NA,TGCGCCAGCTCAACGGGCTTCGGCGGGGGGGATGGAGATACGCAGTATTTT,CASSTGFGGGDGDTQYF
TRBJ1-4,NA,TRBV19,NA,TGTGCCAGTGGGAAGAATGGGGGCGAAAAACTGTTTTTT,CASGKNGGEKLFF
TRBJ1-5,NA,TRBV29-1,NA,TGCAGCGTTGAAGTCGGAGAAGGGCAGCCCCAGCATTTT,CSVEVGEGQPQHF
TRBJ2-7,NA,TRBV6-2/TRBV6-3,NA,TGTGCCAGCAGTTACTACGAGCAGTACTTC,CASSYYEQYF
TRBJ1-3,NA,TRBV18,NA,TGTGCCAGCTCACCATCGTCTGGGGAAGGAAACACCATATATTTT,CASSPSSGEGNTIYF
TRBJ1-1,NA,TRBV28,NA,TGTGCCAGCAGCTCACAGCCGAACACTGAAGCTTTCTTT,CASSSQPNTEAFF